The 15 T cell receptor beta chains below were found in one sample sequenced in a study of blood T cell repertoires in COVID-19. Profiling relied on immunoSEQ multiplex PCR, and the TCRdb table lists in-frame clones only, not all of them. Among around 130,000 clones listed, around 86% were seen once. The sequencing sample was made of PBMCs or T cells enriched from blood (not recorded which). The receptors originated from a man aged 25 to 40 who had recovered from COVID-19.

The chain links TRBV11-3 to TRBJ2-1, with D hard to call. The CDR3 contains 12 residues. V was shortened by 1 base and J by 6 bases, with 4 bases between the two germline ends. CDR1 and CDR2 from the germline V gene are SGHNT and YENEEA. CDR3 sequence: CASSLVANEQFF. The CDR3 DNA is TGTGCCAGCAGCTTAGTGGCCAATGAGCAGTTCTTC.

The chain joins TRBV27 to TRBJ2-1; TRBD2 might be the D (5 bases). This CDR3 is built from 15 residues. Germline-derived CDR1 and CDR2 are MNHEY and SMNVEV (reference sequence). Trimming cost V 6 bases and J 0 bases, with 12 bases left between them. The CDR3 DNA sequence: TGTGCCAGCAGCCACCGGGGTAGCTCCTACAATGAGCAGTTCTTC. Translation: CASSHRGSSYNEQFF.

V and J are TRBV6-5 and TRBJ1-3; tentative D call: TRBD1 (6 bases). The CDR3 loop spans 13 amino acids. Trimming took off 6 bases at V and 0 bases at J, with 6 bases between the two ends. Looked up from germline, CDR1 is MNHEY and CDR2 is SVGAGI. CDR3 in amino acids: CASRDSSGNTIYF. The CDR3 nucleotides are TGTGCCAGCAGGGACAGCTCTGGAAACACCATATATTTT.

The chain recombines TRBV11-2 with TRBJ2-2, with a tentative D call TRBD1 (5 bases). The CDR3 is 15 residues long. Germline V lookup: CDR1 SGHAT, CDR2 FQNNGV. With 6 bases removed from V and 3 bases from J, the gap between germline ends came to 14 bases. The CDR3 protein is CASSPRVGDTGELFF. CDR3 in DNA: TGTGCCAGCAGTCCCAGGGTTGGGGACACCGGGGAGCTGTTTTTT.

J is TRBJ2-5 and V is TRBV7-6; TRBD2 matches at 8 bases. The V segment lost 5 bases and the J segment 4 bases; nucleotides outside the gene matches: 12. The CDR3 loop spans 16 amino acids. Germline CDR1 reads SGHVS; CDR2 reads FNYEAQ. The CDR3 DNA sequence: TGTGCCAGCAGCGGCAAGGGAGCGGGAGTTGGAGAGACCCAGTACTTC. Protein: CASSGKGAGVGETQYF. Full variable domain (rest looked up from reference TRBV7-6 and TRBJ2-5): GAGVSQSPRYKVTKRGQDVALRCDPISGHVSLYWYRQALGQGPEFLTYFNYEAQQDKSGLPNDRFSAERPEGSISTLTIQRTEQRDSAMYRCASSGKGAGVGETQYFGPGTRLLVL.

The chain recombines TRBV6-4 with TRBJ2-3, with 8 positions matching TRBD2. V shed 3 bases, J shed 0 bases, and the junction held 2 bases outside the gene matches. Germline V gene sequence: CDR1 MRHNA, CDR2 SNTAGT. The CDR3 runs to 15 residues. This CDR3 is CASSETSDSTDTQYF. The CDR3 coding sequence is TGTGCCAGCAGTGAGACTAGCGATAGCACAGATACGCAGTATTTT.

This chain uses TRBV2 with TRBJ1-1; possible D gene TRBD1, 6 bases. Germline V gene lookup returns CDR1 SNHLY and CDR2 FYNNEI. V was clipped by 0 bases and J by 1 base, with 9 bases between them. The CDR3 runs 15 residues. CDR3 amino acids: CASSEAPTGNTEAFF. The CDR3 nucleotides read TGTGCCAGCAGTGAAGCTCCGACAGGGAACACTGAAGCTTTCTTT.

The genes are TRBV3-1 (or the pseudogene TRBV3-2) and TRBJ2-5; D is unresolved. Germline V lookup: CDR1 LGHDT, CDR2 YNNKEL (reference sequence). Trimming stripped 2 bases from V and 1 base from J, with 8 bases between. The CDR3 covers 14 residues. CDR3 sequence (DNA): TGTGCCAGCAGCCAAAGGTCGGGCCAAGAGACCCAGTACTTC. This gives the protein CASSQRSGQETQYF.

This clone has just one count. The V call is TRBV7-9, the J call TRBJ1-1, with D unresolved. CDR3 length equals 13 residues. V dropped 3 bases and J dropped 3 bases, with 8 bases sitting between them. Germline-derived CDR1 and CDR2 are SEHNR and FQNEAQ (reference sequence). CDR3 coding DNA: TGTGCCAGCAGCTTCGGGGAGCACACTGAAGCTTTCTTT. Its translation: CASSFGEHTEAFF.

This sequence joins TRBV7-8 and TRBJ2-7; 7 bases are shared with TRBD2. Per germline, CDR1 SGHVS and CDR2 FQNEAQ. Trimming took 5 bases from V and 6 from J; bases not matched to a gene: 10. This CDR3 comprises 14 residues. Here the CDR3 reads CASSTHAPGGEQYV. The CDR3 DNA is TGTGCCAGCAGCACCCACGCCCCGGGAGGCGAGCAGTACGTC.

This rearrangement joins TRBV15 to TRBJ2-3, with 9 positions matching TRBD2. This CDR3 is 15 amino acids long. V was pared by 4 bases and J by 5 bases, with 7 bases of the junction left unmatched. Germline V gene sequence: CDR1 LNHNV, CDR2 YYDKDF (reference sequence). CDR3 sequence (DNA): TGTGCCACCAGCACTCGGGCGGGGGGGCAAGATACGCAGTATTTT. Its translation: CATSTRAGGQDTQYF. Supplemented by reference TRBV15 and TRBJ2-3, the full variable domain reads DAMVIQNPRYQVTQFGKPVTLSCSQTLNHNVMYWYQQKSSQAPKLLFHYYDKDFNNEADTPDNFQSRRPNTSFCFLDIRSPGLGDTAMYLCATSTRAGGQDTQYFGPGTRLTVL.

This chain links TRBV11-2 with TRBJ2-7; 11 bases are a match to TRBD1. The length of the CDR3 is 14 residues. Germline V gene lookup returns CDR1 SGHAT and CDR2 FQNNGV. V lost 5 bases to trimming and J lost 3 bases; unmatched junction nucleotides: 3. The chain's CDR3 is CASSPGTGGYEQYV. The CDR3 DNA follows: TGTGCCAGCAGCCCAGGGACAGGGGGCTACGAGCAGTACGTC.

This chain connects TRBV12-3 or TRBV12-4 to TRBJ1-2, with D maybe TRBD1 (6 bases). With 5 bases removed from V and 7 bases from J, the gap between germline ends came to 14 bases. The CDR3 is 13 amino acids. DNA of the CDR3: TGTGCCAGCAGTCCACCAGGGGTTGTTGGCTACACCTTC. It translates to CASSPPGVVGYTF.

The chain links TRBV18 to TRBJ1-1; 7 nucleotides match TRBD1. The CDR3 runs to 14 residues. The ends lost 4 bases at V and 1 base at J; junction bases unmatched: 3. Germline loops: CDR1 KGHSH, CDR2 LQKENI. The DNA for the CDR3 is TGTGCCAGCTCACAGACAGGGACGAACACTGAAGCTTTCTTT. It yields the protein CASSQTGTNTEAFF.

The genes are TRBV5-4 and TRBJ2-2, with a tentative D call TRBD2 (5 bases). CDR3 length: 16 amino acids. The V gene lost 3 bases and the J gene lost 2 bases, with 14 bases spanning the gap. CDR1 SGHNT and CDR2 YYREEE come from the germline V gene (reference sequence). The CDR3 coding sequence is TGTGCCAGCAGCTCTCCAAGGACTGATAACACCGGGGAGCTGTTTTTT. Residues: CASSSPRTDNTGELFF. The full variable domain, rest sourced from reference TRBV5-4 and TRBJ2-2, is ETGVTQSPTHLIKTRGQQVTLRCSSQSGHNTVSWYQQALGQGPQFIFQYYREEENGRGNFPPRFSGLQFPNYSSELNVNALELDDSALYLCASSSPRTDNTGELFFGEGSRLTVL.